Listed here are 3 T cell receptor beta chains from one sample, sequenced in a study of CD4 T cells in relation to SARS-CoV-2 and coronaviruses. The data were produced by immunoSEQ multiplex PCR, yet TCRdb's version contains in-frame clones alone and is incomplete. The sample holds under 50,000 clones, 88% seen once. The specimen sequenced was memory CD4+ T cells from PBMCs. Receptors originate from an adult with COVID-19.

The J gene is TRBJ2-3, the V gene TRBV6-5; D unresolved. Trimming removed 8 bases at V and 4 bases at J, with 10 bases between. This CDR3 comprises 12 residues. Germline CDR1 is MNHEY and CDR2 is SVGAGI. The CDR3 DNA reads TGTGCCAGCCGACGGGCCCCAGATACGCAGTATTTT. Encoded protein: CASRRAPDTQYF.

Points on this clone: Mismatch with germline at one junction end may stem from a read error. This chain joins TRBV19 and TRBJ2-5; a possible D gene is TRBD1 (6 bases). The length of the CDR3 is 14 residues. Germline V lookup: CDR1 LNHDA, CDR2 SQIVND (reference sequence). This chain's CDR3 is CASSRGDIQQTQYF. The CDR3 DNA is TGTGCCAGTAGTAGAGGGGACATCCAACAGACCCAGTACTTC.

J is TRBJ1-6 and V is TRBV28; TRBD1 might be the D (5 bases). Trimming pared 8 bases from V and 9 bases from J, leaving 14 bases between. This CDR3 contains 13 residues. Germline CDR1 MDHEN, CDR2 SYDVKM. For the CDR3, the DNA is TGTGCCAGCGTTGATTTCAGGGTTTCACCCCTCCACTTT. It yields the protein CASVDFRVSPLHF.